This entry concerns a single TCR beta chain. The antigen is not known. Each TCR beta cDNA library carried unique molecular identifiers. MiXCR, applied by TCRdb to the PCR reads, yields one record per CDR3 protein. The table lists roughly 410,000 distinct CDR3 sequences, around a third of them singletons. The data stem from a study of post-analysis software for immune sequencing data. Study-wide findings and caveats: Controls had significantly higher normalized Chao1 diversity than multiple sclerosis patients. The five TRBV segments detected at higher frequency in patients than in controls included TRBV5-6, TRBV5-1 and TRBV20-1.

Trimming cost V 4 bases and J 7 bases, with 12 bases left between them. The CDR3 is 13 amino acids. Looked up from germline, CDR1 is KGHDR and CDR2 is SFDVKD. The chain is built from TRBV24-1 and TRBJ1-1; D may be TRBD1 (5 bases). This TCR was sampled from a girl aged 10-17 years with multiple sclerosis. Sequencing input: blood. The CDR3 coding sequence is TGTGCCACCAGTGACGGAGAAAGGGGTGAAGCTTTCTTT. Its protein product is CATSDGERGEAFF.